The T cell receptor (beta chain) described here comes from a study of blood T cell repertoires in COVID-19 (TCRdb year 2020). As for the study more broadly: The collaborator samples originated in the United States, Italy and Spain and spanned the acute and convalescent phases of COVID-19. Samples were obtained from the ongoing ImmuneRACE study (first 160 participants) and from approximately 1,200 subjects provided by 6 global collaborators. Where available, HLA class I and class II types were taken from metadata supplied by the sample provider and were not determined by assay-based typing. Nearly every sample came with metadata listing a de-identified subject ID, COVID-19 status, age in years and sex. Deeply sampled blood TCRbeta repertoires from subjects exposed to, actively infected with, or recovered from COVID-19 were included in the dataset. The repertoires were released in a freely available public database meant as a resource for research on the immune response to SARS-CoV-2. The prospective study material was composed of cDNA or gDNA derived from T cells, B-cell-depleted T cells, or PBMCs.

In the prospective study, participants were 18 to 89 years old, resided in approximately 22 geographic areas of the United States, and were enrolled through a virtual design. Cohort assignment in the prospective study relied on participant-reported clinical history from a screening survey and a study questionnaire. Recovered participants in ImmuneRACE Cohort 3 were defined by two consecutive negative NP/OP PCR tests, clearance by a healthcare professional, or resolution of symptoms. In the prospective study, mobile phlebotomists collected whole blood, serum and a nasopharyngeal or oropharyngeal swab from each participant. Additional blood draws and questionnaires over an approximately two-month period could optionally be provided by prospective study participants. Prospective study blood samples were shipped either frozen or at room temperature before DNA extraction. V is shortened by 6 bases, J by 7 bases, and the region joining them spans 12 bases. The CDR3 starts with the cysteine, ends with the phenylalanine, and has 13 residues. Only the CDR3 portion is preserved as DNA: 39 bases, with reading frame beginning at the first base. Per the germline V gene (reference sequence), LNHDA is the CDR1 and SQIVND is the CDR2.

TCRbeta CDR3 regions were amplified from genomic DNA using the immunoSEQ Assay, a bias-controlled multiplex PCR. As for the original processing: Nucleated cell counts per sample were estimated from amplification of reference gene primers within the assay. To quantify the absolute abundance of each unique TCRbeta CDR3 rearrangement, sequence reads were collapsed and filtered. For each sample, productive Simpson clonality was calculated by taking the square root of Simpson's diversity index across productive rearrangements. TCRdb retrieved this table from immuneACCESS and kept in-frame rearrangements only. Not all clones are present; in checked studies, unresolved V genes account for under half, and no reason is known for the remainder. V, J and clone size derive from that table, while D and trimming were established from the DNA sequence. The sample table holds fewer than 400,000 clones, of which roughly 86% were seen once. More than 8.5% of the sample is held by the ten biggest clonotypes.

Note on this clone: This receptor's antigen is unknown. One base away there is no much larger clone; base qualities are not given.

Overall study results and their limits: The amount of clinical and demographic metadata varied by source and participant and was provided uncurated.

Material: PBMCs or T cells enriched from blood (not recorded which). The chain is encoded by TRBV19 joined to TRBJ1-4; the D gene is not confidently resolved. The TCR originated in a young woman who had recovered from COVID-19. The CDR3 protein is CASRVPRVEKLFF. The bases are TGTGCCAGTAGAGTTCCGAGGGTTGAAAAACTGTTTTTT.